The 31 T cell receptor beta chains below all came from one sample that was sequenced in a study of blood T cell repertoires in COVID-19. The repertoire was sequenced with immunoSEQ multiplex PCR; TCRdb's copy has only in-frame clones and lacks some. The sample yields 350,000 to 500,000 clones, about 88% seen once. Sequenced material: PBMCs or T cells enriched from blood (not recorded which). The receptors shown here come from a woman younger than 35 who had been exposed to COVID-19.

V and J are TRBV7-2 and TRBJ1-2, with D maybe TRBD1 (5 bases). This CDR3 has 13 residues. V lost 4 bases and J 4 bases, leaving 10 bases between the germline ends. The germline V gene encodes CDR1 SGHTA and CDR2 FQGNSA. This CDR3 reads CASSSPGGYGYTF. For the CDR3, the DNA is TGTGCCAGCAGCTCCCCCGGGGGCTATGGCTACACCTTC.

J is TRBJ1-3 and V is TRBV28; D may be TRBD1 (5 bases). The ends were cut back, 3 bases at V and 2 bases at J, with 8 bases in the middle. The CDR3 is 14 amino acids. CDR1 is MDHEN, CDR2 SYDVKM, per germline. For the CDR3, the DNA is TGTGCCAGCAGTTTTTGGGGGGCTGGAAACACCATATATTTT. Protein: CASSFWGAGNTIYF.

The J gene is TRBJ1-4, the V gene TRBV7-9; D is uncertain. V was clipped by 4 bases and J by 6 bases, with 12 bases between them. CDR1 and CDR2 (germline): SEHNR, FQNEAQ (reference sequence). The CDR3 loop spans 14 amino acids. As DNA, the CDR3 is TGTGCCAGCAGCTCCCCGGGGATAGATGAAAAACTGTTTTTT. Translated: CASSSPGIDEKLFF.

This rearrangement joins TRBV5-1 to TRBJ1-1; possibly TRBD1 for D (5 bases). Germline loops: CDR1 SGHRS, CDR2 YFSETQ. V was trimmed by 4 bases and J by 0 bases, leaving 10 bases between them. The CDR3 is 14 residues long. CDR3 loop: CASSQGNMNTEAFF. The CDR3 DNA is TGCGCCAGCAGCCAGGGCAACATGAACACTGAAGCTTTCTTT. The full variable domain, rest sourced from reference TRBV5-1 and TRBJ1-1, is KAGVTQTPRYLIKTRGQQVTLSCSPISGHRSVSWYQQTPGQGLQFLFEYFSETQRNKGNFPGRFSGRQFSNSRSEMNVSTLELGDSALYLCASSQGNMNTEAFFGQGTRLTVV.

V and J are TRBV11-3 and TRBJ2-7, with 8 positions matching TRBD1. Germline V CDR1 and CDR2: SGHNT, YENEEA. The CDR3 has 14 residues. J gave up 6 bases and V 0 bases, and 4 bases lay outside the gene matches. CDR3 amino acids: CASSLDTTGGEQYF. CDR3 coding DNA: TGTGCCAGCAGCTTAGATACCACAGGGGGCGAGCAGTACTTC.

The gene calls are TRBV5-1 and TRBJ1-1; perhaps TRBD1 as D (5 bases). Germline CDR1 reads SGHRS; CDR2 reads YFSETQ. The V end lost 1 base, the J end lost 5 bases, and 18 bases lay between the germline ends. The CDR3 totals 16 residues. The CDR3 DNA reads as TGCGCCAGCAGCTTGCCCCTCGCAGGGCTTGGGACTGAAGCTTTCTTT. Translation: CASSLPLAGLGTEAFF.

The V and J genes are TRBV7-3 and TRBJ2-5; TRBD1 is a possible D gene (5 bases). This CDR3 contains 14 residues. Trimming removed 4 bases from V and 1 base from J, with 10 bases in between. The germline CDR1 and CDR2 sequences are SGHTA and FQGTGA. The DNA of the CDR3 is TGTGCCAGCAGCTCCAACAGGTCCCAAGAGACCCAGTACTTC. This translates into CASSSNRSQETQYF.

This clone was found once. The chain links TRBV21-1 to TRBJ2-7; TRBD2 reflects the table's D call only, with no check against the DNA. TRBV21-1 is given as a pseudogene. The CDR3 contains 16 residues. The CDR3 bases are TGTGCCAGCAGCCCGCCGGGACTATATCATTCCTACGAGCAGTACTTC. It is translated as CASSPPGLYHSYEQYF.

This clone occurred once. The rearrangement uses TRBV19 and TRBJ2-1, with 7 bases aligning to TRBD2. The length of the CDR3 is 16 residues. Germline loops: CDR1 LNHDA, CDR2 SQIVND (reference sequence). After removal of 5 bases from V and 0 bases from J, the junction contained 7 bases not matched to a gene. Here the CDR3 reads CASSLGTTNSYNEQFF. The CDR3 region has the DNA TGTGCCAGTAGTCTAGGGACTACAAACTCCTACAATGAGCAGTTCTTC. The variable domain in full, completed from reference TRBV19 and TRBJ2-1, reads DGGITQSPKYLFRKEGQNVTLSCEQNLNHDAMYWYRQDPGQGLRLIYYSQIVNDFQKGDIAEGYSVSREKKESFPLTVTSAQKNPTAFYLCASSLGTTNSYNEQFFGPGTRLTVL.

This chain uses TRBV28 with TRBJ2-3; D is uncertain. Germline CDR1 reads MDHEN; CDR2 reads SYDVKM. The ends were cut back, 5 bases at V and 3 bases at J, with 12 bases in the middle. The CDR3 runs 14 residues. In nucleotides, the CDR3 is TGTGCCAGCAGTAATTTACCGGAGACAGATACGCAGTATTTT. It codes for CASSNLPETDTQYF.

J is TRBJ2-7 and V is TRBV4-2, with a weak D call TRBD2 (5 bases). CDR1 is LGHNA, CDR2 YNFKEQ, per germline. The CDR3 extends over 14 amino acids. The germline V and J ends were trimmed by 1 base and 4 bases, with 11 bases remaining between them. CDR3 region: CASSQGGSIYEQYF. The DNA for the CDR3 is TGTGCCAGCAGCCAAGGAGGGTCCATATACGAGCAGTACTTC.

The chain is built from TRBV4-2 and TRBJ2-1; TRBD2 matches 10 bases. Germline assignment: CDR1 LGHNA and CDR2 YNFKEQ. This CDR3 has 16 amino acids. V was pared by 0 bases and J by 9 bases, with 8 bases of the junction left unmatched. CDR3 loop: CASSQESEREGSEQFF. The CDR3 DNA sequence: TGTGCCAGCAGCCAAGAAAGCGAGCGGGAGGGCTCTGAGCAGTTCTTC.

This chain uses TRBV3-1 (or the pseudogene TRBV3-2) with TRBJ1-3, with D uncertain. Trimming pared 0 bases from V and 0 bases from J, leaving 15 bases between. The CDR3 is made up of 18 amino acids. Germline V gene data show CDR1 as LGHDT and CDR2 as YNNKEL (reference sequence). In nucleotides, the CDR3 is TGTGCCAGCAGCCAAGATCTTGCCTATCGGTTCTCTGGAAACACCATATATTTT. It specifies CASSQDLAYRFSGNTIYF.

The gene calls are TRBV28 and TRBJ2-3; perhaps TRBD2 as D (5 bases). CDR1 and CDR2 (germline): MDHEN, SYDVKM. V lost 5 bases and J 2 bases, leaving 11 bases between the germline ends. The CDR3 runs to 14 residues. CDR3 region: CASSPMTNTDTQYF. In DNA, the CDR3 is TGTGCCAGCAGTCCTATGACTAACACAGATACGCAGTATTTT.

The chain couples TRBV24-1 to TRBJ2-1, with 8 bases that match TRBD1. J was trimmed by 6 bases and V by 1 base; bases with no gene match: 7. The CDR3 totals 16 residues. Germline CDR1 reads KGHDR; CDR2 reads SFDVKD. This CDR3 reads CATSDLESGGGNEQFF. CDR3 DNA sequence: TGTGCCACCAGTGATTTAGAGTCAGGGGGCGGCAATGAGCAGTTCTTC.

V gene TRBV5-4 combines with J gene TRBJ2-1; D is uncertain. This CDR3 is 15 amino acids long. Germline CDR1 reads SGHNT; CDR2 reads YYREEE (reference sequence). The V gene lost 4 bases and the J gene lost 6 bases, with 17 bases spanning the gap. CDR3: CASSTGILSGNEQFF. CDR3 DNA: TGTGCCAGCAGCACCGGTATTCTATCCGGCAATGAGCAGTTCTTC.

In its sample, this clone was seen a few times. The genes are TRBV11-2 and TRBJ1-3, with TRBD1 matching 7 bases. V dropped 11 bases and J dropped 8; count of bases not matched to a gene: 12. CDR3 length: 13 amino acids. The germline gives CDR1 SGHAT, CDR2 FQNNGV. CDR3 amino acids: CAGATDRVDTIYF. CDR3 bases: TGTGCCGGCGCGACTGACAGGGTAGACACCATATATTTT.

This chain joins TRBV5-1 and TRBJ1-3; TRBD1 aligns across 7 bases. This CDR3 spans 16 amino acids. Germline CDR1 and CDR2: SGHRS and YFSETQ. V gave up 0 bases and J gave up 1 base; unmatched junction bases: 4. CDR3 in amino acids: CASSLEGAGSGNTIYF. The CDR3, as DNA: TGCGCCAGCAGCTTGGAGGGGGCAGGGTCTGGAAACACCATATATTTT.

The count of this clone is one. The rearrangement uses TRBV28 and TRBJ1-2, with D possibly TRBD1 on 5 matching bases. V gave up 5 bases and J gave up 4 bases, with 11 bases separating them. Germline values: CDR1 MDHEN, CDR2 SYDVKM. This CDR3 is built from 13 residues. This chain's CDR3 is CASSAQGAYGYTF. The CDR3 region has the DNA TGTGCCAGCAGTGCCCAAGGGGCCTATGGCTACACCTTC.

V and J are TRBV4-1 and TRBJ2-1; 10 positions agree with TRBD2. Germline CDR1 is MGHRA and CDR2 is YSYEKL. The CDR3 has 18 residues. Losses at the gene ends were 4 bases for V and 8 bases for J; bases not matched to a gene: 17. In nucleotides, the CDR3 is TGCGCCAGCAGCCTTCAAGAAGCTAGCGGGGGCCGAGGTGATGAGCAGTTCTTC. Translated: CASSLQEASGGRGDEQFF.

The rearrangement links TRBV6-5 to TRBJ2-7; TRBD1 matches 7 bases. V dropped 10 bases and J dropped 5; count of bases not matched to a gene: 11. Germline assignment: CDR1 MNHEY and CDR2 SVGAGI. The CDR3 spans 13 residues. CDR3 in DNA: TGTGCCACTAAACCAGACAGGGTCGACGAGCAGTACTTC. This translates into CATKPDRVDEQYF.

The chain couples TRBV5-6 to TRBJ1-2; 10 positions match TRBD1. Losses at the gene ends were 4 bases for V and 6 bases for J; bases not matched to a gene: 9. CDR1 and CDR2 from the germline V gene are SGHDT and YYEEEE. The length of the CDR3 is 15 residues. CDR3 residues: CASSIPGTGEHGYTF. The CDR3 nucleotides are TGTGCCAGCAGCATTCCCGGGACAGGGGAGCATGGCTACACCTTC.

The chain carries TRBV29-1 and TRBJ2-1, with D perhaps TRBD1 (5 bases). The CDR3 consists of 13 residues. In germline, CDR1 is SQVTM, CDR2 ANQGSEA. Trimming cost V 7 bases and J 8 bases, with 18 bases left between them. For the CDR3, the DNA is TGCAGCGCCGCAGGGTCTTTGGGCGATGAGCAGTTCTTC. Translating it yields CSAAGSLGDEQFF.

V and J are TRBV11-3 and TRBJ2-7; 12 bases line up with TRBD1. Germline CDR1 reads SGHNT; CDR2 reads YENEEA. The CDR3 extends over 14 amino acids. The J segment lost 7 bases and the V segment lost 8 bases, leaving 9 bases of the junction unmatched. CDR3 loop: CASSAGTGGPEQYF. The CDR3 region has the DNA TGTGCCAGCTCCGCCGGGACAGGGGGCCCAGAGCAGTACTTC. The full variable domain, its missing parts supplied by reference TRBV11-3 and TRBJ2-7, is EAGVVQSPRYKIIEKKQPVAFWCNPISGHNTLYWYLQNLGQGPELLIRYENEEAVDDSQLPKDRFSAERLKGVDSTLKIQPAELGDSAVYLCASSAGTGGPEQYFGPGTRLTVT.

V usage is TRBV7-6 and J usage is TRBJ2-7; D gene uncertain. The CDR3 runs to 16 residues. V gave up 5 bases and J gave up 0 bases, with 17 bases separating them. The germline V gene encodes CDR1 SGHVS and CDR2 FNYEAQ. In DNA form, the CDR3 reads TGTGCCAGCAGCCCCCGGCGGAGCGAGAGCTCCTACGAGCAGTACTTC. Translation gives CASSPRRSESSYEQYF. Looking up the rest from reference TRBV7-6 and TRBJ2-7 gives the full variable domain: GAGVSQSPRYKVTKRGQDVALRCDPISGHVSLYWYRQALGQGPEFLTYFNYEAQQDKSGLPNDRFSAERPEGSISTLTIQRTEQRDSAMYRCASSPRRSESSYEQYFGPGTRLTVT.

The chain combines TRBV4-1 with TRBJ2-1; D gene uncertain. The germline V gene encodes CDR1 MGHRA and CDR2 YSYEKL. The germline V and J ends were trimmed by 2 bases and 2 bases, with 10 bases remaining between them. CDR3 length equals 15 residues. The CDR3: CASSQSIAAYNEQFF. CDR3 in DNA: TGCGCCAGCAGCCAATCCATAGCAGCCTACAATGAGCAGTTCTTC.

This clone was recorded once. This chain links TRBV7-9 with TRBJ1-2, with 8 bases fitting TRBD1. Germline V CDR1 and CDR2: SEHNR, FQNEAQ (reference sequence). J gave up 6 bases and V 10 bases, and 7 bases lay outside the gene matches. This CDR3 is built from 12 residues. In DNA form, the CDR3 reads TGTGCCACGCCCCGGACAGGGAATGGCTACACCTTC. The encoded protein is CATPRTGNGYTF.

J is TRBJ1-2 and V is TRBV3-1 (or the pseudogene TRBV3-2); 10 bases line up with TRBD1. Germline lookup yields CDR1 LGHDT and CDR2 YNNKEL (reference sequence). CDR3 length equals 14 residues. Losses at the gene ends were 4 bases for V and 8 bases for J; bases not matched to a gene: 7. This chain's CDR3 is CASSPTGGGGGYTF. The CDR3 DNA sequence: TGTGCCAGCAGCCCGACAGGGGGCGGCGGCGGCTACACCTTC.

Worth noting for this clone: Other DNA sequences in the same sample also yield this CDR3. The rearrangement joins TRBV27 to TRBJ2-1; 12 bases match TRBD2. CDR1 and CDR2 (germline): MNHEY, SMNVEV (reference sequence). V shed 6 bases and J 3 bases; nucleotides not matched to a gene: 3. The CDR3 consists of 15 residues. This CDR3 is CASSLAGGSYNEQFF. The CDR3, as DNA: TGTGCCAGCAGCCTAGCGGGAGGGAGCTACAATGAGCAGTTCTTC.

The V and J genes are TRBV7-3 and TRBJ1-1; 8 bases match TRBD1. Trimming at V came to 5 bases and at J to 0 bases, leaving 5 bases not matched to a gene. From germline, CDR1 is SGHTA and CDR2 FQGTGA. The CDR3 spans 15 residues. The CDR3 protein is CASSQGTGMNTEAFF. The DNA for the CDR3 is TGTGCCAGCAGCCAAGGGACAGGAATGAACACTGAAGCTTTCTTT.

This clone was detected once. The chain carries TRBV28 and TRBJ2-7; 9 nucleotides agree with TRBD1. The CDR3 is made up of 15 amino acids. CDR1 and CDR2 from the germline V gene are MDHEN and SYDVKM. V shed 7 bases, J shed 6 bases, and the junction held 13 bases outside the gene matches. The CDR3 loop reads CASTPSRDRVSEQYF. Here the CDR3 DNA reads TGTGCCAGCACCCCAAGTCGGGACAGGGTGAGCGAGCAGTACTTC.